The 13 T cell receptor beta chains listed next were all sequenced from one sample in a study of blood T cell repertoires in COVID-19. Profiling relied on immunoSEQ multiplex PCR, and the TCRdb table lists in-frame clones only, not all of them. The table lists around 310,000 clones, around 90% of them singletons, with approximately 0.98% in the top ten. Sequenced: peripheral blood. Receptors originate from a middle-aged woman with COVID-19, enrolled during active disease.

This clone was seen a few times. This sequence joins TRBV11-2 and TRBJ2-2, with TRBD2 identical over 12 bases. From germline, CDR1 is SGHAT and CDR2 FQNNGV. V was clipped by 7 bases and J by 7 bases; unmatched bases: 13. The CDR3 runs 17 residues. The CDR3: CASIPGVTSGGVGELFF. The CDR3, as DNA: TGTGCCAGCATTCCTGGGGTGACTAGCGGGGGTGTCGGGGAGCTGTTTTTT.

The rearrangement uses TRBV4-3 and TRBJ2-1; 9 nucleotides align to TRBD2. CDR1 and CDR2 (germline): LGHNA, YSLEER. Trimming cost V 1 base and J 6 bases; bases outside gene matches: 19. This CDR3 region has 20 residues. The CDR3, as DNA: TGCGCCAGCAGCCAAGGTCCATACCGTCTAGCGGGACCTCTCCTCAATGAGCAGTTCTTC. It yields the protein CASSQGPYRLAGPLLNEQFF.

The rearrangement uses TRBV7-2 and TRBJ1-1; 9 nucleotides match TRBD1. CDR3 length equals 15 residues. V lost 4 bases to trimming and J lost 3 bases; unmatched junction nucleotides: 6. Germline CDR1 SGHTA, CDR2 FQGNSA. For the CDR3, the DNA is TGTGCCAGCAGCTCCAAACAGGGGGCGGACACTGAAGCTTTCTTT. It yields the protein CASSSKQGADTEAFF.

The chain uses TRBV27 and TRBJ1-5, with 7 bases matching TRBD1. J lost 3 bases, V lost 6 bases, and 5 bases had no gene match. Germline assignment: CDR1 MNHEY and CDR2 SMNVEV (reference sequence). The CDR3 runs to 14 residues. The DNA for the CDR3 is TGTGCCAGCAGGCTAGGGGGCCCCAATCAGCCCCAGCATTTT. The encoded protein is CASRLGGPNQPQHF.

V gene TRBV5-1 combines with J gene TRBJ1-3; weak D call: TRBD1 (5 bases). The CDR3 extends over 15 amino acids. Trimming left V 4 bases short and J 0 bases short, with 11 bases between. The germline V gene has CDR1 SGHRS and CDR2 YFSETQ. CDR3 nucleotide sequence: TGCGCCAGCAGCCTGGACACGGGCTCTGGAAACACCATATATTTT. Its protein product is CASSLDTGSGNTIYF.

V is TRBV5-1 and J is TRBJ2-2; possibly TRBD2 for D (5 bases). CDR1 is SGHRS and CDR2 is YFSETQ in the germline V gene. This CDR3 comprises 15 residues. V shed 0 bases and J shed 5 bases, with 11 bases lying between them. CDR3 residues: CASSLDSRRTGELFF. The CDR3 bases are TGCGCCAGCAGCTTGGATTCACGGAGGACCGGGGAGCTGTTTTTT.

The V and J genes are TRBV29-1 and TRBJ1-2; D ambiguous. With 3 bases removed from V and 6 bases from J, the gap between germline ends came to 20 bases. The CDR3 has 15 amino acids. Germline V gene data show CDR1 as SQVTM and CDR2 as ANQGSEA. CDR3 protein: CSVEFRGRGSDGYTF. The CDR3 DNA sequence: TGCAGCGTTGAGTTTAGAGGACGGGGAAGCGATGGCTACACCTTC.

V usage is TRBV27 and J usage is TRBJ1-5, with no clear D. The CDR3 extends over 14 amino acids. V dropped 8 bases and J dropped 2 bases, with 13 bases sitting between them. Per germline, CDR1 MNHEY and CDR2 SMNVEV (reference sequence). As DNA, the CDR3 is TGTGCCAGCTCCCGGGTATCAGGCAATCAGCCCCAGCATTTT. Translated: CASSRVSGNQPQHF.

The chain has TRBV7-3 and TRBJ1-2, with 9 positions matching TRBD1. Germline trimming cut 5 bases from V and 3 bases from J; bases unmatched to any gene: 4. CDR1 and CDR2 (germline): SGHTA, FQGTGA. CDR3 length: 14 amino acids. As DNA, the CDR3 is TGTGCCAGCAGCCTACAGGGGGCAGACTATGGCTACACCTTC. Translating it yields CASSLQGADYGYTF.

The rearrangement links TRBV7-8 to TRBJ2-7; 8 bases line up with TRBD1. Trimming cost V 4 bases and J 3 bases; bases outside gene matches: 8. Germline CDR1 is SGHVS and CDR2 is FQNEAQ. This CDR3 has 15 residues. The CDR3 region has the DNA TGTGCCAGCAGCTCTAAGGACAGGGTCATCTACGAGCAGTACTTC. Its translation is CASSSKDRVIYEQYF.

This chain joins TRBV6-5 and TRBJ2-7; TRBD2 agrees at 7 bases. The V gene's germline CDR1 is MNHEY and CDR2 SVGAGI. V shed 2 bases, J shed 6 bases, and the junction held 7 bases outside the gene matches. The CDR3 is made up of 14 amino acids. CDR3 DNA sequence: TGTGCCAGCAGTTACGGGGCGGGAGTTAGCGAGCAGTACTTC. Amino acid sequence: CASSYGAGVSEQYF.

This clone has more than one count but fewer than ten. The J gene is TRBJ1-4, the V gene TRBV7-9; 7 bases fit TRBD1. The CDR3 covers 13 residues. The germline gives CDR1 SEHNR, CDR2 FQNEAQ (reference sequence). Trimming removed 8 bases from V and 7 bases from J; junction bases left unmatched: 7. The CDR3 nucleotides are TGTGCCAGCCGAGGGGGCTCGATTGAAAAACTGTTTTTT. It is translated as CASRGGSIEKLFF.

V usage is TRBV28 and J usage is TRBJ2-2, with 9 bases lining up with TRBD1. This CDR3 comprises 15 residues. Germline V gene sequence: CDR1 MDHEN, CDR2 SYDVKM. With 5 bases clipped from V and 3 bases from J, the junction kept 4 bases outside the gene matches. The CDR3 DNA follows: TGTGCCAGCAGTCGATGGGACAGGGACACCGGGGAGCTGTTTTTT. Translating it yields CASSRWDRDTGELFF.